This TCR beta chain emerged from a study of early T cells in non-severe SARS-CoV-2 infection. This clonotype was counted a few times. CDR1 and CDR2 (germline): SGHTA, FQGTGA. This CDR3 region has 17 residues. The V gene end was trimmed by 1 base and the J gene end by 1 base; junction bases not matched to a gene: 8. The protocol attached unique molecular identifiers to individual cDNA molecules. TCRdb re-derived calls from the 5' RACE reads in MiXCR, one entry per CDR3 protein. The data hold 85,000 to 100,000 distinct CDR3 sequences, with approximately 10% observed a single time. Sequencing was carried out using whole blood. The receptor's source is an adult who was a healthcare worker with PCR-confirmed SARS-CoV-2 infection or an uninfected control (not recorded which). The V call is TRBV7-3, the J call TRBJ2-3; 7 bases align to TRBD1. This chain's CDR3 is CASSLIARGPGTDTQYF. DNA of the CDR3: TGTGCCAGCAGCTTAATCGCTAGGGGGCCCGGCACAGATACGCAGTATTTT.